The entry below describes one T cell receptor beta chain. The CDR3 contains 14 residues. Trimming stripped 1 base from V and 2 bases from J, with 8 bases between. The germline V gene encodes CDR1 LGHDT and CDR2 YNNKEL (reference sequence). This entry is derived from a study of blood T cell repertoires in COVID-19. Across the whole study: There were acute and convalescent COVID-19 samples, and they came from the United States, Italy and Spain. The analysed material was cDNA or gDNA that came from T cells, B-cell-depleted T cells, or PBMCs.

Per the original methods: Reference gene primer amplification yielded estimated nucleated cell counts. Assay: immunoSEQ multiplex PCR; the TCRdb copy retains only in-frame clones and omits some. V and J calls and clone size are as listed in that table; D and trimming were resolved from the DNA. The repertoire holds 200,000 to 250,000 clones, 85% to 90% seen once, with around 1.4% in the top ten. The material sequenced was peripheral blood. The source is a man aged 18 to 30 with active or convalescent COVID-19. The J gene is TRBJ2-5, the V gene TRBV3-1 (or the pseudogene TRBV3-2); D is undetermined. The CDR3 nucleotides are TGTGCCAGCAGCCAAGCAGTACAGCAAGAGACCCAGTACTTC. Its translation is CASSQAVQQETQYF.